This T cell receptor beta chain was sequenced during a study of memory CD4+ T cells and cytomegalovirus serostatus. Background on the study: This sample comes from healthy Belgian adults, fewer than 10 CMV seropositive, 24 seronegative.

Single viable CD3+CD4+CD8-CD45RO+ cells were sorted as the memory CD4+ T cells. Serostatus was set by detecting CMV pp150, pp28, p38, p52 IgG. Total CD4+ T cells were enriched by CD4 positive selection. Note on this clone: Its antigen is still unknown.

Germline V CDR1 and CDR2: SNHLY, FYNNEI. J lost 3 bases, V lost 7 bases, and 4 bases had no gene match. The CDR3 length is 14 residues. Sequenced by immunoSEQ multiplex PCR; TCRdb stores in-frame clones only, minus some. The repertoire includes around 60,000 clones, around four fifths of them detected once, and about 0.8% sits in the top ten. Study-level results: Median bootstrapped AUC for CMV status was about 0.96 originally, just under 0.93 US-trained.

Sequencing used memory CD4+ T cells from blood. This chain uses TRBV2 with TRBJ2-5; 11 nucleotides align to TRBD2. The receptor's source is an adult in good health and CMV-seronegative. CDR3 in DNA: TGTGCCAGCACTAGCGGGGGGCCAAAAGAGACCCAGTACTTC. This gives the protein CASTSGGPKETQYF.